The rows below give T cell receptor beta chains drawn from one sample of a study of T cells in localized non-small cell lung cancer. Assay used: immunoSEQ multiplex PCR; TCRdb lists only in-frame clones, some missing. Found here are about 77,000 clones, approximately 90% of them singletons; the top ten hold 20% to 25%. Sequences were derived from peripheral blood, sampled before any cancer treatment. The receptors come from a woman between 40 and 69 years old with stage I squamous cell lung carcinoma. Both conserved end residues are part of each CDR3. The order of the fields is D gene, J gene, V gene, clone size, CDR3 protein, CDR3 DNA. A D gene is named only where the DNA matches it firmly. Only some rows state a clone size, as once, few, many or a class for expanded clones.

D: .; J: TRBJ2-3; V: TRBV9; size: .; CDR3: CASSVGRGRSTDTQYF; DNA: TGTGCCAGCAGCGTAGGGAGGGGGCGAAGCACAGATACGCAGTATTTT
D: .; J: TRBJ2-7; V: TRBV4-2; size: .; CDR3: CASSQVANNPYEQYF; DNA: TGTGCCAGCAGCCAAGTGGCAAATAACCCCTACGAGCAGTACTTC
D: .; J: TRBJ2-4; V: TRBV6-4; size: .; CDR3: CASNRSGSGDIQYF; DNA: TGTGCCAGCAACCGCTCTGGGTCGGGGGACATTCAGTACTTC
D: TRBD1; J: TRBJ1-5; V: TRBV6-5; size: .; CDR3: CASSYGTGGNQPQHF; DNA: TGTGCCAGCAGCTACGGGACAGGGGGCAACCAGCCCCAGCATTTT
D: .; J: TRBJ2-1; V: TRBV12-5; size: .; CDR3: CASGSGDHYNEQFF; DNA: TGTGCTAGTGGGTCAGGGGACCATTACAATGAGCAGTTCTTC
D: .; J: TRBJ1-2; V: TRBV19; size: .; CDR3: CASSEAGPINYGYTF; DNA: TGTGCCAGTAGTGAGGCAGGGCCGATTAACTATGGCTACACCTTC
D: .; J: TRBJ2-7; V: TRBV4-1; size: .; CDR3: CASSQEGRLSYEQYF; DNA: TGCGCCAGCAGCCAAGAAGGACGGCTCTCCTACGAGCAGTACTTC
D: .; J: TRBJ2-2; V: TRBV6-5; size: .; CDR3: CASSYGTFQNTGELFF; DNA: TGTGCCAGCAGTTACGGGACCTTCCAGAACACCGGGGAGCTGTTTTTT
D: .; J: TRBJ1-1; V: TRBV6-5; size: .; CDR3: CASTHSAEAFF; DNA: TGTGCCAGCACCCACAGCGCCGAAGCTTTCTTT
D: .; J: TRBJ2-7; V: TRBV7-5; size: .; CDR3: CARRRREGGDYEQYF; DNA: TGTGCCAGAAGGAGAAGGGAAGGGGGGGATTACGAGCAGTACTTC
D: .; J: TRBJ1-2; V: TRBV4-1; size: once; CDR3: CASSQTGTPRIYGYTF; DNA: TGCGCCAGCAGCCAGACCGGGACTCCTCGAATTTATGGCTACACCTTC
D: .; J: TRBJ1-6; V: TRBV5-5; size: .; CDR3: CASSLMPGGDSPLHF; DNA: TGTGCCAGCAGCCTGATGCCGGGAGGTGATTCACCCCTCCACTTT
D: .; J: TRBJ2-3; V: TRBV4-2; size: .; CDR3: CASSQDRRDTQYF; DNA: TGTGCCAGCAGCCAAGATCGGAGGGATACGCAGTATTTT
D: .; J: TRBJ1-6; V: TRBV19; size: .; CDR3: CASSIGGQIYNSPLHF; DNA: TGTGCCAGTAGTATAGGTGGGCAGATCTATAATTCACCCCTCCACTTT
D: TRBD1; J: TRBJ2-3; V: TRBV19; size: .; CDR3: CASSLGTAFTDTQYF; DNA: TGTGCCAGTAGTCTGGGGACAGCTTTCACAGATACGCAGTATTTT
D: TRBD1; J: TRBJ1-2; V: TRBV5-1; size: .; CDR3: CASSIGQGANYGYTF; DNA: TGCGCCAGCAGCATCGGACAGGGGGCTAACTATGGCTACACCTTC
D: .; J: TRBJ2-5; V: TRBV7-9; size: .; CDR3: CASSLAIRGETQYF; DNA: TGTGCCAGCAGCTTAGCGATCCGGGGGGAGACCCAGTACTTC
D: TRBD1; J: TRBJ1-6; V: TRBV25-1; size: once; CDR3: CASSEQGQGGISPLHF; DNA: TGTGCCAGCAGTGAACAGGGACAGGGAGGGATTTCACCCCTCCACTTT
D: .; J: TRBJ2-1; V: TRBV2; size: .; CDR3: CASSSDVNSYNEQFF; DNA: TGTGCCAGCAGCTCCGACGTAAACTCCTACAATGAGCAGTTCTTC
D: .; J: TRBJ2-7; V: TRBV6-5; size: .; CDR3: CASRGPVGEQYF; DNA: TGTGCCAGCAGAGGGCCGGTCGGGGAGCAGTACTTC
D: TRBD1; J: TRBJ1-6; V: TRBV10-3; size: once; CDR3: CAISRTGANNSPLHF; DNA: TGTGCCATCAGCCGGACAGGTGCTAATAATTCACCCCTCCACTTT
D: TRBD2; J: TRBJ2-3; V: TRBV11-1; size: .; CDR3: CASSPGLAETDTQYF; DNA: TGTGCCAGCAGCCCGGGACTAGCGGAGACAGATACGCAGTATTTT
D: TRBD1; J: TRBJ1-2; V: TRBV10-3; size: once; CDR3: CAISQDRGYGYTF; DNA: TGTGCCATCAGCCAGGACAGGGGTTATGGCTACACCTTC
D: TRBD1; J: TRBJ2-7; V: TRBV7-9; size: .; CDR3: CASLGQGYNEQYF; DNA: TGTGCCAGTCTGGGACAGGGATACAACGAGCAGTACTTC
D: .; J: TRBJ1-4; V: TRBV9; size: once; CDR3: CASSVGRGAEEKLFF; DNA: TGTGCCAGCAGCGTAGGGAGGGGGGCGGAGGAAAAACTGTTTTTT
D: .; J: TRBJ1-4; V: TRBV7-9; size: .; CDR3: CASSPGLPNEKLFF; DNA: TGTGCCAGCAGCCCGGGACTGCCAAATGAAAAACTGTTTTTT
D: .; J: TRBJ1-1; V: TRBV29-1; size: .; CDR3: CSVVGDTRGVSSTEAFF; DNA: TGCAGCGTTGTGGGGGACACAAGAGGTGTATCGTCTACTGAAGCTTTCTTT
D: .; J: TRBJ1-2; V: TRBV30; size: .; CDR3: CAWSVVQRGYTF; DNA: TGTGCCTGGAGTGTAGTACAACGGGGCTACACCTTC
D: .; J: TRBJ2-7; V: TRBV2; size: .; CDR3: CASSETLAASSYEQYF; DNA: TGTGCCAGCAGTGAAACATTAGCGGCAAGCTCCTACGAGCAGTACTTC
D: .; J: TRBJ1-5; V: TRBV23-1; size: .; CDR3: CASSHLSPRQASVQPQHF; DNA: TGCGCCAGCAGTCACCTTTCCCCTCGACAGGCTAGCGTTCAGCCCCAGCATTTT
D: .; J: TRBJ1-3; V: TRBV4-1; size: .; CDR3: CASSQDRGSGNTIYF; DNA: TGCGCCAGCAGCCAAGACAGAGGCTCTGGAAACACCATATATTTT